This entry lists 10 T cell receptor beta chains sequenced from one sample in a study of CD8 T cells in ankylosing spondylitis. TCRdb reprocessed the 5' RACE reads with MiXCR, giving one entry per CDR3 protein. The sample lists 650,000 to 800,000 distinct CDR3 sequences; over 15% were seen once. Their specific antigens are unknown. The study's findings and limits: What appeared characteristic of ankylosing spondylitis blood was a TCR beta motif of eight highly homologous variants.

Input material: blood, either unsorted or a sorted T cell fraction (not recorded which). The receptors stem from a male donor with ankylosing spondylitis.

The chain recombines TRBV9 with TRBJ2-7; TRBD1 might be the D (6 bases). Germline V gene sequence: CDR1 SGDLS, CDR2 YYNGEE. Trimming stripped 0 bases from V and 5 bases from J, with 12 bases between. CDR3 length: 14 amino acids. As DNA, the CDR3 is TGTGCCAGCAGCGTAGGATGGGGGCTCGACGAGCAGTACTTC. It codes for CASSVGWGLDEQYF.

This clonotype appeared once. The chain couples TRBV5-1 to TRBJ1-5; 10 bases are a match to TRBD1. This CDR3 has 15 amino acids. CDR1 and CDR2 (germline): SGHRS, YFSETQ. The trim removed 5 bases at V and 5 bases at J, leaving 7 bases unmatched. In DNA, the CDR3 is TGCGCCAGCAGTCGGGGGGGGACAGGGGATCAGCCCCAGCATTTT. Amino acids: CASSRGGTGDQPQHF.

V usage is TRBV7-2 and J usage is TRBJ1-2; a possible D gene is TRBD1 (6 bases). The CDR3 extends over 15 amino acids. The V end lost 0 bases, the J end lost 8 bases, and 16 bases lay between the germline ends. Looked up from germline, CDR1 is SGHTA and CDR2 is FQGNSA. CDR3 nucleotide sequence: TGTGCCAGCAGCTTAGCGGCAGGGGCTTTAGGGGGCTACACCTTC. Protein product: CASSLAAGALGGYTF.

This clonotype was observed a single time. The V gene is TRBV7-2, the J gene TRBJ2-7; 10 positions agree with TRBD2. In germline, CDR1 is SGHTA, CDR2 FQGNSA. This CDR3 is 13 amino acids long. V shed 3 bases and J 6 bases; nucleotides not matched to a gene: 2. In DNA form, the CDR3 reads TGTGCCAGCAGCTTGGGACTAGCGATCGAGCAGTACTTC. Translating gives CASSLGLAIEQYF.

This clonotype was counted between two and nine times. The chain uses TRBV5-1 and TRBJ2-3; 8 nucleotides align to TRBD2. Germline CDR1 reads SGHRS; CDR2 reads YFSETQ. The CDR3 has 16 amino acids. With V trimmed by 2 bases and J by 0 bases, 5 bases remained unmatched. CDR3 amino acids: CASSFEVAGSTDTQYF. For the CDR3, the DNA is TGCGCCAGCAGCTTCGAGGTAGCGGGGAGCACAGATACGCAGTATTTT.

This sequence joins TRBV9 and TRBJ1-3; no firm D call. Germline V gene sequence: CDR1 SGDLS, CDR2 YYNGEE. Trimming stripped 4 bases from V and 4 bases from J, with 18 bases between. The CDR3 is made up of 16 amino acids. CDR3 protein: CASSSTVGSVGNTIYF. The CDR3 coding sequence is TGTGCCAGCAGCTCCACTGTCGGGTCGGTAGGAAACACCATATATTTT.

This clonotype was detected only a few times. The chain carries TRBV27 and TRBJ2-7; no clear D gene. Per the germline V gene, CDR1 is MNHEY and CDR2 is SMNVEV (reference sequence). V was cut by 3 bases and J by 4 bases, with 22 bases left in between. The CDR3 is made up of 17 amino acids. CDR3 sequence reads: CASSFSSAEGIVYEQYF. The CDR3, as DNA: TGTGCCAGCAGTTTTTCGTCCGCGGAAGGGATCGTGTACGAGCAGTACTTC.

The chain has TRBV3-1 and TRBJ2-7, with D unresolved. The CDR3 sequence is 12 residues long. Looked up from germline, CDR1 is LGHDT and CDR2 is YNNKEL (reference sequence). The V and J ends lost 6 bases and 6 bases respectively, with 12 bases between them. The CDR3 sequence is CASRQTRGEQYF. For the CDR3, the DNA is TGTGCCAGCAGGCAGACCCGCGGCGAGCAGTACTTC.

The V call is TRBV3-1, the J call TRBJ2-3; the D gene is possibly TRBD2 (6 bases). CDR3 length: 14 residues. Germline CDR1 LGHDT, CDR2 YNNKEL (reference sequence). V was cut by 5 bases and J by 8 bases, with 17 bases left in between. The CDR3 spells CASSTGLRHGTQYF. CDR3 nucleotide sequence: TGTGCCAGCAGCACGGGACTGAGACACGGTACGCAGTATTTT.

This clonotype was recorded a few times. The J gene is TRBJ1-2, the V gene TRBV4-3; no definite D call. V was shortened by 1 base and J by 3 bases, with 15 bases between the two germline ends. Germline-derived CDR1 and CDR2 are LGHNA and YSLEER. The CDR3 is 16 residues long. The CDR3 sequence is CASSQALSGGDYGYTF. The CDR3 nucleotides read TGCGCCAGCAGCCAAGCCTTAAGTGGTGGAGACTATGGCTACACCTTC.